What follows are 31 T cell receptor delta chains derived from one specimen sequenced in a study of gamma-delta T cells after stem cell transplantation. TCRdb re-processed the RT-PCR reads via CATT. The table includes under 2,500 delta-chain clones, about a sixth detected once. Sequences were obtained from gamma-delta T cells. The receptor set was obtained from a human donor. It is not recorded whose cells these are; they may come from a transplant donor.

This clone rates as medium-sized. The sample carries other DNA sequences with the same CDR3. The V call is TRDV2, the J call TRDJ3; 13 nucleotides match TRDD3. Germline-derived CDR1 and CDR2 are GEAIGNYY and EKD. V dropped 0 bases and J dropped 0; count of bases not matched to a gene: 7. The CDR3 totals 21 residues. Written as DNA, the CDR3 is TGTGCCTGTGACACCGTACTGGGGGATACGCCGAGCTCCTGGGACACCCGACAGATGTTTTTC. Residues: CACDTVLGDTPSSWDTRQMFF.

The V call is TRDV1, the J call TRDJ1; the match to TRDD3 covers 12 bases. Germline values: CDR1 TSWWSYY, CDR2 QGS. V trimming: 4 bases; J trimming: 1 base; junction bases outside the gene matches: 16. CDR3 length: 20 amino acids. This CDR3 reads CALGAFSPYWGIQVTDKLIF. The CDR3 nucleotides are TGTGCTCTTGGGGCCTTTTCCCCGTACTGGGGGATACAGGTCACCGATAAACTCATCTTT.

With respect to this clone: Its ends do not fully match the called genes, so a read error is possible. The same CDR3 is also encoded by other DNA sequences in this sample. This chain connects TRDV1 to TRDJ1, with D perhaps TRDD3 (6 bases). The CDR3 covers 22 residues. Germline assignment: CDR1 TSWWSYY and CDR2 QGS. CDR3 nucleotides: TGCGCTCTTGGGGAACAGGAGGGTCCACCAGCTATGGGCCTGGGGTACACCGATAAACTCATCTTT. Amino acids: CALGEQEGPPAMGLGYTDKLIF.

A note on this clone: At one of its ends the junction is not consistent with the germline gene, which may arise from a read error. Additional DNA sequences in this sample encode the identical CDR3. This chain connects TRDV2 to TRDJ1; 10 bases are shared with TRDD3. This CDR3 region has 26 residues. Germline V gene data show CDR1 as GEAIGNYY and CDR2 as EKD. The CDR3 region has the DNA TGTGCCTGCGACACGGTCGTGTTCTTGGGCCCTCCTCGAGTACTGGGGGATTCCAAGTACACCGATAAACTCATCTTT. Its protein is CACDTVVFLGPPRVLGDSKYTDKLIF.

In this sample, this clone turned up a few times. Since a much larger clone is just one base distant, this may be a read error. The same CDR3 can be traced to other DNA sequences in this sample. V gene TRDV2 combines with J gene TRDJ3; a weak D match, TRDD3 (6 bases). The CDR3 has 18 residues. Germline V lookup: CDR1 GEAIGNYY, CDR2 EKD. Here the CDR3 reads CACDTGGLSSWDTRQMFF. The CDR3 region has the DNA TGTGCCTGTGACACTGGGGGTTTAAGCTCCTGGGACACCCGACAGATGTTCTTC.

CDR3 amino acids: CALGDPFGSPGDTIGGKLIF. The CDR3 region has the DNA TGTGCTCTTGGGGACCCCTTTGGTTCACCGGGGGATACAATCGGAGGTAAACTCATCTTT. The chain has TRDV1 and TRDJ1, with TRDD3 identical over 9 bases. The CDR3 extends over 20 amino acids. V trimming: 3 bases; J trimming: 7 bases; junction bases outside the gene matches: 24. CDR1 is TSWWSYY and CDR2 is QGS in the germline V gene.

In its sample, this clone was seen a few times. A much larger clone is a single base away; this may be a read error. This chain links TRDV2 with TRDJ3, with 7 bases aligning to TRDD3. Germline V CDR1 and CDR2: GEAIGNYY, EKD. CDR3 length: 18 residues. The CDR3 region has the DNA TGTGCCTGTGACGCGCCGGGGGATTTGACCTGGGACACCCGACGGATGTTTTTC. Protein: CACDAPGDLTWDTRRMFF.

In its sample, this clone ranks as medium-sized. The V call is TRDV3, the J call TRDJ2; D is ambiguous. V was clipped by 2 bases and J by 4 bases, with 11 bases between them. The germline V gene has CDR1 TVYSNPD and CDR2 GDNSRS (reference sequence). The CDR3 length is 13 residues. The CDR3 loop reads CAFGLVGTAQLFF. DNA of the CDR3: TGTGCCTTTGGACTAGTGGGGACAGCACAACTCTTCTTT.

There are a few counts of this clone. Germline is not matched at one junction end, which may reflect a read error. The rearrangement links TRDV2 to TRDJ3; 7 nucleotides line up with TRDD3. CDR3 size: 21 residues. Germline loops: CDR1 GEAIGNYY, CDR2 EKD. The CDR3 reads CACDTRAAGGPISCDTRQMFF. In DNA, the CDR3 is TGTGCCTGTGACACCAGAGCTGCTGGGGGTCCAATCTCCTGTGACACCCGACAGATGTTTTTC.

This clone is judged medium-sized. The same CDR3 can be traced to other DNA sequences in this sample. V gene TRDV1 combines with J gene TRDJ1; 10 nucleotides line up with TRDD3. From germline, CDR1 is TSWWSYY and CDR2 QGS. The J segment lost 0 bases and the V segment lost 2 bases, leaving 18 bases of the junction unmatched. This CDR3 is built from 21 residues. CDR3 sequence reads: CALGERFQPFILGDYTDKLIF. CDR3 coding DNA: TGTGCTCTTGGGGAAAGGTTCCAACCGTTTATACTGGGGGATTACACCGATAAACTCATCTTT.

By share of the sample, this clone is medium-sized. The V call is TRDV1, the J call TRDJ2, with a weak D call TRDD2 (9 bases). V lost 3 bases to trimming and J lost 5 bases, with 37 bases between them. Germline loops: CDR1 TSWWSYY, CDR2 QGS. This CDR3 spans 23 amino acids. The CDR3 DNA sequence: TGTGCTCTTGGGGATCCCGTCCTTCCTACGGTTTGGTACTGGGGGCCCTTTACAGCACAACTCTTCTTT. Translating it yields CALGDPVLPTVWYWGPFTAQLFF.

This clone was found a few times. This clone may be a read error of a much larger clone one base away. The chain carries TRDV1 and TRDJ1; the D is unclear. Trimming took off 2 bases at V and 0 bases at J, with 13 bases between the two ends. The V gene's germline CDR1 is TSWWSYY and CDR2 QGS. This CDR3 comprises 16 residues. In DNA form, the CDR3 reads TGTGCTCTTGGGGAATTACTCGGGTTGTACACCGATAAACTCATCTTT. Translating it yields CALGELLGLYTDKLIF.

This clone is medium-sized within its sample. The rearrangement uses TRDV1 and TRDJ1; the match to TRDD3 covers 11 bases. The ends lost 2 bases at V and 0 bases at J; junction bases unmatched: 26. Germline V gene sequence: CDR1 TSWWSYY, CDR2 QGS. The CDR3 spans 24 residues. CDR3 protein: CALGERPLGILGDTQPPYTDKLIF. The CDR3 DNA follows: TGTGCTCTTGGGGAAAGGCCCCTGGGGATTCTGGGGGATACTCAACCTCCGTACACCGATAAACTCATCTTT.

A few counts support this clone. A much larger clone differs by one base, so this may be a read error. CDR3 sequence: CACERRGPLGSADADKLIF. In DNA, the CDR3 is TGTGCCTGTGAACGTCGTGGGCCACTGGGGTCCGCGGACGCCGATAAACTCATCTTT. The J gene is TRDJ1, the V gene TRDV2, with TRDD3 matching over 7 bases. CDR3 size: 19 residues. Trimming removed 4 bases from V and 3 bases from J; junction bases left unmatched: 22. Germline CDR1 reads GEAIGNYY; CDR2 reads EKD.

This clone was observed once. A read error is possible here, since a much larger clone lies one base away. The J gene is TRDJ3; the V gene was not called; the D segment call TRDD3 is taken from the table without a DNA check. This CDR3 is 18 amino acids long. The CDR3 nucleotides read TGTGCCTGTGATCTACTGGGGGAGAGCTCCTGGTACACCCGACAGATGTTTTTC. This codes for CACDLLGESSWYTRQMFF.

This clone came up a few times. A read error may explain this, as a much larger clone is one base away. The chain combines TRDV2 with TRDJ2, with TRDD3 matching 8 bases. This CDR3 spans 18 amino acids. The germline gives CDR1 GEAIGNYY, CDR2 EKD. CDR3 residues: CACDTVSGGYRKTARLFF. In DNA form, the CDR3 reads TGTGCCTGTGACACCGTTTCGGGGGGATATAGGAAGACAGCACGACTCTTCTTT.

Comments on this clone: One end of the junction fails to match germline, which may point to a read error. CDR3 region: CACDTGGRRSSWDTRKMFF. The CDR3 DNA follows: TGTGCCTGTGACACTGGGGGGAGACGGAGCTCCTGGGACACCCGAAAGATGTTTTTC. The V gene is TRDV2, the J gene TRDJ3, with D tentatively TRDD3 (6 bases). Since TCRdb gives no J gene, matching the DNA to germline was used here to assign it. CDR1 and CDR2 from the germline V gene are GEAIGNYY and EKD. This CDR3 comprises 19 residues.

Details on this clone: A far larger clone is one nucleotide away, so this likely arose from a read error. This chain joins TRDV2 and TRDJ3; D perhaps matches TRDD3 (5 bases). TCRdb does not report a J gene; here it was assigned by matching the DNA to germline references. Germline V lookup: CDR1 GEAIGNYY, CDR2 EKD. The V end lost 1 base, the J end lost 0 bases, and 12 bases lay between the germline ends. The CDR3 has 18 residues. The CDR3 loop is CACDTGGHCSWDTRQMFF. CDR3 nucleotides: TGTGCCTGTGACACGGGGGGCCACTGCTCCTGGGACACCCGACAGATGTTTTTC.

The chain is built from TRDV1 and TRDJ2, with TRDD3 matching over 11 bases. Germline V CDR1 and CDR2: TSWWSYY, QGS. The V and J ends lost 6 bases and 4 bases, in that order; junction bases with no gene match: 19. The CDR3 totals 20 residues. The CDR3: CALGALPIDPGGYQTAQLFF. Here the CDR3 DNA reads TGTGCTCTTGGTGCCCTCCCGATAGACCCTGGGGGATACCAGACAGCACAACTCTTCTTT.

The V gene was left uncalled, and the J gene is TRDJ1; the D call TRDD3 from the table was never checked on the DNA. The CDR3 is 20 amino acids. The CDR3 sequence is CALFPFPPLFTGGPTDKLIF. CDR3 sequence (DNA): TGTGCCCTCTTCCCATTTCCTCCCCTTTTTACTGGTGGACCCACCGATAAACTCATCTTT.

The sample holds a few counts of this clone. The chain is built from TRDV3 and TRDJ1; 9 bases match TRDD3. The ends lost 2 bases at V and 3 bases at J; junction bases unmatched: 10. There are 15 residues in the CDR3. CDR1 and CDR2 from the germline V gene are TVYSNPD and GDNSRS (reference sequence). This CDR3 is CAFSYCAGGSDKLIF. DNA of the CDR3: TGTGCCTTTTCCTACTGTGCTGGGGGATCCGATAAACTCATCTTT.

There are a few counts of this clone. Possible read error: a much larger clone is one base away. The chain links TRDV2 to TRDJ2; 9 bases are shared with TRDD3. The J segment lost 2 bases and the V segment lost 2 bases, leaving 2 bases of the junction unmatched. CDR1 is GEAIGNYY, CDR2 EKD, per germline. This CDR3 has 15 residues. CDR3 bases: TGTGCCTGTGACATACTGGGGGAATTGACAGCACAACTCTTCTTT. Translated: CACDILGELTAQLFF.

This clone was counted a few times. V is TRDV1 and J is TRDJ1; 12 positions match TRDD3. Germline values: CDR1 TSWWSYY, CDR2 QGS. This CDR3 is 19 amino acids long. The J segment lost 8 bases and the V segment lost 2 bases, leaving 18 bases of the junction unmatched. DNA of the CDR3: TGTGCTCTTGGGGAAGGTCAGGGGCTCTTACTGGGGGATACCCCGAAACTCATCTTT. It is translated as CALGEGQGLLLGDTPKLIF.

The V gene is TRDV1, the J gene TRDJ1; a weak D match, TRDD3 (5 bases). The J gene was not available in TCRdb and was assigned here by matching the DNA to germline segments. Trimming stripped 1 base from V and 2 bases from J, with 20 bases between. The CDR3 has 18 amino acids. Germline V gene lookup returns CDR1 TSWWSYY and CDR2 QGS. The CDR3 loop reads CALGERSGVALLTDKLIF. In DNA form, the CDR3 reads TGTGCTCTTGGGGAACGATCGGGGGTTGCCTTGTTGACCGATAAACTCATCTTT.

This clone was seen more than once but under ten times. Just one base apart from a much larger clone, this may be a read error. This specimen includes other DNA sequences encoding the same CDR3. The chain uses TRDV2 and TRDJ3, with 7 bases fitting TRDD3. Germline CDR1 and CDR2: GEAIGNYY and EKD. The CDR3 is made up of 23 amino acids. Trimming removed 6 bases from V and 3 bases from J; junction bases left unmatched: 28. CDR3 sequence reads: CACTSSNRRYWGILDWDTRQMFF. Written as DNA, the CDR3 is TGTGCCTGTACAAGTTCCAATCGACGGTACTGGGGAATACTCGACTGGGACACCCGACAGATGTTTTTC.

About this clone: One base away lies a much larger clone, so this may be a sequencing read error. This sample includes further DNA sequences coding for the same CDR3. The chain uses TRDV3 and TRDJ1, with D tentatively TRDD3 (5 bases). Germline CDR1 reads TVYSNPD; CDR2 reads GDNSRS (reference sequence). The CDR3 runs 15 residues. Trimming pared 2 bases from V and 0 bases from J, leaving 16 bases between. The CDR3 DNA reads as TGTGCCTTTCCGGGGGGCTCCCGGTACACCGATAAACTCATCTTT. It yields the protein CAFPGGSRYTDKLIF.

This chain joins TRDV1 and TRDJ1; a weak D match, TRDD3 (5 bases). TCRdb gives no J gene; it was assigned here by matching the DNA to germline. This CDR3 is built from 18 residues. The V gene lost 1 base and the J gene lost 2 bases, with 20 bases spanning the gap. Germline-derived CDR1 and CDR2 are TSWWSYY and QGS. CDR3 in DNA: TGTGCTCTTGGGGAACGAGGCAGTACGGGGAGGGATACCGATAAACTCATCTTT. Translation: CALGERGSTGRDTDKLIF.

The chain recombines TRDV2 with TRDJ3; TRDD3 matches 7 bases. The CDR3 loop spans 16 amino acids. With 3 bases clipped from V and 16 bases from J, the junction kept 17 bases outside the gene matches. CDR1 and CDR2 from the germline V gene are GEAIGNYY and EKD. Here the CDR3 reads CACDLGYYWDTCQMFF. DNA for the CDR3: TGTGCCTGTGACTTGGGATACTACTGGGACACCTGCCAGATGTTTTTC.

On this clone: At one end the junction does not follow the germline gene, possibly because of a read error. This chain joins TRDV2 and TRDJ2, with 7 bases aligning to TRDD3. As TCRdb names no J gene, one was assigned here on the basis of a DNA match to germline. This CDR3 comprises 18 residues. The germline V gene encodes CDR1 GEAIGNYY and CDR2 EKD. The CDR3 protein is CACDTRWGSPALTAKLFF. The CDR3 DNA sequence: TGTGCCTGTGACACGAGGTGGGGGAGCCCTGCTTTGACAGCAAAACTCTTCTTT.

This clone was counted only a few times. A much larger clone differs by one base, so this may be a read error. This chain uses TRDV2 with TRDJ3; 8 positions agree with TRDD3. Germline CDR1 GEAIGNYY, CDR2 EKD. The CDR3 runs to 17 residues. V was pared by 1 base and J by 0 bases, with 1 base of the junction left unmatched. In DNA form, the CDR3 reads TGTGCCTGTGACACTGGGGGATGCTCCTGGGACACCCGACAGATGTTTTTC. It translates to CACDTGGCSWDTRQMFF.

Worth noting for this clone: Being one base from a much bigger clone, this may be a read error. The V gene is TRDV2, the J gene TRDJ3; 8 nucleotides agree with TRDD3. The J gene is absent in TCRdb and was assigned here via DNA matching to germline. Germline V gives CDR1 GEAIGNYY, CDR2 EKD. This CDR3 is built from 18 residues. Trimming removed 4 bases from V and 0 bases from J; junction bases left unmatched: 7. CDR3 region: CACDLLGGSSWDTRQMFF. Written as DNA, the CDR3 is TGTGCCTGTGATCTACTGGGGGGGAGCTCCTGGGACACCCGACAGATGTTTTTC.